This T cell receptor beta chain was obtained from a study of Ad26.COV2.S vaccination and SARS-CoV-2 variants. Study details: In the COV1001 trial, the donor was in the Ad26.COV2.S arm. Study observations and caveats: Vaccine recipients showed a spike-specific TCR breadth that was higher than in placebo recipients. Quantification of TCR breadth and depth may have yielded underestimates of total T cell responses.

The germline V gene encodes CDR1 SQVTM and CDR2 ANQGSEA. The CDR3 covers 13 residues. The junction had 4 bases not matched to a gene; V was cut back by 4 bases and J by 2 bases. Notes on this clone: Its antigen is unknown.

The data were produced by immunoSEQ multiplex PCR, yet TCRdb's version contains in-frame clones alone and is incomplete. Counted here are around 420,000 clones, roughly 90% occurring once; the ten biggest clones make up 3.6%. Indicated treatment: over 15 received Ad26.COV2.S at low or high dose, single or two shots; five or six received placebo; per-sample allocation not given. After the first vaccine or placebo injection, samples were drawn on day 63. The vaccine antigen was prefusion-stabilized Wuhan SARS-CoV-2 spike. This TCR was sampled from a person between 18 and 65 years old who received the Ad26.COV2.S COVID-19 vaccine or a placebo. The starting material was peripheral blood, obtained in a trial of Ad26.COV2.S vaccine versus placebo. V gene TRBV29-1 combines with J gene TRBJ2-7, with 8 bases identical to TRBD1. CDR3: CSVGTGLPYEQYF. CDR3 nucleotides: TGCAGCGTTGGGACAGGGCTGCCCTACGAGCAGTACTTC.